The TCR beta chain described here comes from a study of STAT5B mutations in CD4+ large granular lymphocyte leukemia (dated by TCRdb to between 2020 and 2023). In terms of the full investigation: Among healthy controls, the CDR3 'QG' motif was associated with a particular HLA allele. The study compared the TCRbeta repertoires of patients with CD4+ T-cell large granular lymphocyte leukemia against those of healthy blood donors. Flow cytometry on FACSCanto II or FACSVerse showed that the purified fractions were more than 95% pure among lymphocytes. Paper-wide results and their limitations: The data were not HLA-matched, and the relatively small sample size could explain the higher clonality seen in CD4+ compared with CD8+ T-LGLL. Greater clonality appeared to be present in CD4-sorted patient repertoires than in healthy CD4+ repertoires, and the difference was retained after the putative leukemic clones were removed. The main leukemic clonotypes were found to be private to each patient, although approximately 25% of the main leukemic clonotypes were detected at low frequency in the non-leukemic repertoires of other patients. TRBV06-family usage was enriched among the top patient clones (8/27) compared with healthy controls (2/35).

Trimming accounts for 0 bases at V and 6 bases at J, while the number of junction bases matched to no gene is 7. Including cysteine and phenylalanine, the CDR3 has 16 amino acids. Only CDR3 DNA remains: 48 bases, in frame from the first base. CDR1 and CDR2 are drawn from the germline V gene: LGHNA, YSLEER. The healthy controls were 37 blood donors, and the buffy coats of these donors were supplied by the Finnish Red Cross blood service. All TCR-sequenced material derived from peripheral blood: patient blood samples and healthy donor buffy coats. Peripheral blood mononuclear cells were isolated by Ficoll-Hypaque gradient centrifugation. For the healthy controls, CD4+ cells were obtained from buffy coats by magnetic purification. Genomic DNA was extracted using the Gentra Puregene Cell and Tissue kit, and a Qubit 2.0 fluorometer was used to quantify it. The immunoSEQ assay at survey resolution was used to sequence TCRbeta rearrangements from genomic DNA. The published analysis was carried out like this. In the TCR sequencing data, the smallest productive clonotype frequency that could be detected was 2.59 x 10-5. Only productive TCRbeta rearrangements, defined as complete and in-frame sequences, were included in the analyses. Clonality for each sample was calculated as Simpson clonality in the immunoSEQ Analyzer version 3.0. Clones were grouped by frequency into very rare, small, medium, large (1-20%) or hyperexpanded (>20%) categories. Generation probabilities were estimated with OLGA 1.2.3, V-gene circos plots were made with VDJtools, specificities were searched in VDJdb, and CDR3 motifs were identified with GLIPH. TCRdb took this table from immuneACCESS and kept in-frame rearrangements with V and J called. Such tables lack part of the clones; where checked against another copy, unresolved V genes explain under half of the gap, and the rest is unexplained. Clonal size and the V and J genes are those of that table, whereas D and trimming came from the DNA. The sample table lists about 28,000 clones, roughly three quarters of them with a count of one. The ten largest clones add up to approximately 6.2% of the sample.

Of note for this clone: Its antigen remains undetermined. No per-base quality is available; no much larger clone lies one base away.

Sequencing input: CD4+ T cells from blood buffy coats. The receptor chain draws on TRBV4-3 and TRBJ2-1, and TRBD2 matches 8 of the central bases. This clonotype was sampled from a human donor in good health. The encoded CDR3 is CASSQDRSGGGNEQFF. The nucleotide sequence is TGCGCCAGCAGCCAAGATAGAAGCGGGGGTGGCAATGAGCAGTTCTTC.